This T cell receptor beta chain originates from a study of beta chain features in type 1 diabetes. Study-wide background: Across every sample, 107,917,701 sorted cells were examined in total.

What was sequenced were expressed TCRB transcripts, since all of the isolated RNA had been reverse transcribed. The assay was immunoSEQ multiplex PCR, and TCRdb's table has in-frame clones only and misses some. The sample has approximately 170,000 clones; 7.8% are singletons. Whole-study findings and limits: All four CD4+ subsets from Type 1 diabetes patients carried moderately but significantly shorter TCRB CDR3s.

V lost 2 bases, J lost 3 bases, and 11 bases lay in between. This CDR3 comprises 15 residues. CDR1 is SGHTA, CDR2 FQGNSA, per germline. This clone has only a few counts. As yet, its antigen is unknown. The receptor was derived from a woman in her thirties or forties with type 1 diabetes. Sequenced input: central memory CD4+ T cells from blood. The chain is built from TRBV7-2 and TRBJ1-5, with D possibly TRBD1 on 5 matching bases. CDR3 sequence: CASSLNRIVNQPQHF. CDR3 bases: TGTGCCAGCAGCTTAAACAGGATAGTCAATCAGCCCCAGCATTTT.